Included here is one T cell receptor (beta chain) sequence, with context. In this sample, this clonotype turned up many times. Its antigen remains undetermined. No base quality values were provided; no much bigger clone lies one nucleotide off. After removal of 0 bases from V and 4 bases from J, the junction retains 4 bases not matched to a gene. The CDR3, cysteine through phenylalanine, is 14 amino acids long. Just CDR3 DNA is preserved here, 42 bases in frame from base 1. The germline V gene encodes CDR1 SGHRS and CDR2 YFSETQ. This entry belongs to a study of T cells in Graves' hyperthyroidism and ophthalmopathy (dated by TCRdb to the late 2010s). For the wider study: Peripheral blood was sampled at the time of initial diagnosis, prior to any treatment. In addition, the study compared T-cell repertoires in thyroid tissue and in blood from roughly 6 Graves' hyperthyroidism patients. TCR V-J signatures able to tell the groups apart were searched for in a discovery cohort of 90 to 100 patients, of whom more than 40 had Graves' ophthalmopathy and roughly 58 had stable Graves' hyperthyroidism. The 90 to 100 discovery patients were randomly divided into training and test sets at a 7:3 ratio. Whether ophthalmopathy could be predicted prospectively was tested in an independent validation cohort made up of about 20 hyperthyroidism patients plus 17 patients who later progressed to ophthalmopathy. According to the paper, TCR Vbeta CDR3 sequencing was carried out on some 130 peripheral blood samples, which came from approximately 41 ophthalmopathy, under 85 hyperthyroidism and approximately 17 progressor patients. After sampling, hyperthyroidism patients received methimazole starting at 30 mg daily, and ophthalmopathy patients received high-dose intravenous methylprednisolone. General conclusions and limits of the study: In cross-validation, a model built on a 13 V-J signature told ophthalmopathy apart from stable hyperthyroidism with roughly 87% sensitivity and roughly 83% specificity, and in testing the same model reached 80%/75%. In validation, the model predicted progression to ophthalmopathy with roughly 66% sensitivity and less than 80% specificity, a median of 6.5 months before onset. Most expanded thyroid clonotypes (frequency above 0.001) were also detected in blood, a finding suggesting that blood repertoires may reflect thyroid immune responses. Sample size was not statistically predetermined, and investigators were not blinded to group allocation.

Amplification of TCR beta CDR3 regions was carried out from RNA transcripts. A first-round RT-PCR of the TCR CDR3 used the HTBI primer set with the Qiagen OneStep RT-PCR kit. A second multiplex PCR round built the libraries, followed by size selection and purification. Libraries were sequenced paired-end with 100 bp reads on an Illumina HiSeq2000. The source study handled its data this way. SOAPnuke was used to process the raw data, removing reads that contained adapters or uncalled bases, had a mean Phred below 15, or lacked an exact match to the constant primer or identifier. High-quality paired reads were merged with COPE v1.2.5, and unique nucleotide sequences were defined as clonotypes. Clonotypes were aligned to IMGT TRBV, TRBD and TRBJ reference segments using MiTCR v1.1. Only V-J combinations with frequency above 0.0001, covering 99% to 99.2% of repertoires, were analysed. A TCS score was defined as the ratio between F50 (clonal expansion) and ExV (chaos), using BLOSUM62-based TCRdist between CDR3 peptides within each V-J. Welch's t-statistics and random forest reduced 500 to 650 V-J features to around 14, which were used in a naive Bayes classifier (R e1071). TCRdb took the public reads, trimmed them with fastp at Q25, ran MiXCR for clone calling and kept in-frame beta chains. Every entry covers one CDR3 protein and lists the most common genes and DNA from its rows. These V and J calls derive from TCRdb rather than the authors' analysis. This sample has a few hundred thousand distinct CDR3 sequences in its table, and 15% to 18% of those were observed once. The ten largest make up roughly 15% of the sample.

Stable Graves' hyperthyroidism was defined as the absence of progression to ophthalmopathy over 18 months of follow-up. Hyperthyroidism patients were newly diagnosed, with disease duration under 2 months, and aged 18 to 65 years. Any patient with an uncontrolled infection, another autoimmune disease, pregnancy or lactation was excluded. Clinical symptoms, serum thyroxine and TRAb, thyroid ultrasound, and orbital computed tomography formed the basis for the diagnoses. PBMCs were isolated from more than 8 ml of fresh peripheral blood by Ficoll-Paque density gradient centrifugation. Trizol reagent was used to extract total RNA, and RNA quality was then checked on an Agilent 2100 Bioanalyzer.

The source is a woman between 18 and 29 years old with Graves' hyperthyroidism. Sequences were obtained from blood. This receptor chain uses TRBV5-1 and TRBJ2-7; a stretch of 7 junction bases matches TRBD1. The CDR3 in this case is CASSLAGTEYEQYF. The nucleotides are TGCGCCAGCAGCTTGGCCGGGACAGAGTACGAGCAGTACTTC.